The T cell receptor (beta chain) described here comes from a study of blood T cell repertoires in COVID-19. The germline gives CDR1 SGHRS, CDR2 YFSETQ. CDR3 length: 15 amino acids. Trimming took 1 base from V and 5 from J, leaving 12 bases between them. The protocol was immunoSEQ multiplex PCR, while the TCRdb copy is restricted to in-frame clones and leaves out a portion. Of 390,000 or so clones in the sample, 85% to 90% were seen once. The chain recombines TRBV5-1 with TRBJ2-2; possible D gene TRBD1, 6 bases. The sequence derives from a man aged 18 to 30 who had recovered from COVID-19. Specimen: PBMCs or T cells enriched from blood (not recorded which). The DNA for the CDR3 is TGCGCCAGCAGCTTGTCAGGGGTTCGGACCGGGGAGCTGTTTTTT. This encodes CASSLSGVRTGELFF.